Presented here are 16 T cell receptor beta chains from one specimen sequenced in a study of blood T cell repertoires in COVID-19. The table came from immunoSEQ multiplex PCR; TCRdb's copy has only in-frame clones and leaves some out. In the table there are roughly 100,000 clones, 80% to 90% of which are singletons. The sample consisted of peripheral blood. These receptors all come from a human donor in a cohort sampled during active COVID-19.

This chain links TRBV9 with TRBJ1-4; D may be TRBD1 (5 bases). The V gene lost 2 bases and the J gene lost 8 bases, with 13 bases spanning the gap. Germline V CDR1 and CDR2: SGDLS, YYNGEE. This CDR3 region has 14 residues. Here the CDR3 reads CASSVSPEGEKLFF. The CDR3, as DNA: TGTGCCAGCAGCGTCTCTCCGGAGGGGGAAAAACTGTTTTTT.

This chain connects TRBV6-2 or TRBV6-3 to TRBJ1-2; D not resolved. V was pared by 2 bases and J by 4 bases, with 14 bases between. The CDR3 totals 15 residues. Germline CDR1 is MNHEY and CDR2 is SVGEGT. The CDR3 nucleotides read TGTGCCAGCAGTTACGGGCTGACCCGGTCCTATGGCTACACCTTC. Protein: CASSYGLTRSYGYTF.

This clone was recorded once. This chain connects TRBV7-3 to TRBJ2-2; D is unresolved. The CDR3 totals 11 residues. Germline V lookup: CDR1 SGHTA, CDR2 FQGTGA. V gave up 2 bases and J gave up 8 bases, with 3 bases separating them. The CDR3 DNA reads TGTGCCAGCAGCTTATTAGGGGAGCTGTTTTTT. Encoded protein: CASSLLGELFF. Together with reference TRBV7-3 and TRBJ2-2, the CDR3 gives the full variable domain: GAGVSQTPSNKVTEKGKYVELRCDPISGHTALYWYRQSLGQGPEFLIYFQGTGAADDSGLPNDRFFAVRPEGSVSTLKIQRTERGDSAVYLCASSLLGELFFGEGSRLTVL.

This sequence joins TRBV19 and TRBJ2-7, with 10 bases that match TRBD1. This CDR3 contains 15 residues. V trimming: 6 bases; J trimming: 3 bases; junction bases outside the gene matches: 8. In germline, CDR1 is LNHDA, CDR2 SQIVND (reference sequence). The CDR3: CASRSGTGELYEQYF. The CDR3 coding sequence is TGTGCCAGTAGGAGCGGGACAGGGGAACTCTACGAGCAGTACTTC.

The chain uses TRBV7-2 and TRBJ1-5, with 8 bases matching TRBD1. The germline V gene encodes CDR1 SGHTA and CDR2 FQGNSA. The V gene end was trimmed by 3 bases and the J gene end by 6 bases; junction bases not matched to a gene: 7. CDR3 length equals 15 residues. The CDR3 loop reads CASSLDRALGQPQHF. The CDR3 DNA reads TGTGCCAGCAGCTTGGACAGGGCGTTGGGTCAGCCCCAGCATTTT.

This clone was detected once. The gene calls are TRBV6-4 and TRBJ2-2, with 12 bases lining up with TRBD2. This CDR3 has 16 residues. Trimming cost V 6 bases and J 9 bases; bases outside gene matches: 11. Germline CDR1 reads MRHNA; CDR2 reads SNTAGT. Here the CDR3 reads CASSPTSGGTNRELFF. The DNA for the CDR3 is TGTGCCAGCAGCCCAACTAGCGGGGGGACGAACCGGGAGCTGTTTTTT.

The chain is built from TRBV19 and TRBJ1-6; weak D call: TRBD1 (6 bases). This CDR3 spans 15 amino acids. V lost 6 bases and J lost 7, with 16 bases in between. Germline V lookup: CDR1 LNHDA, CDR2 SQIVND (reference sequence). This CDR3 is CASSHLTGANSPLHF. The CDR3 DNA reads as TGTGCCAGTAGCCATTTGACAGGAGCAAATTCACCCCTCCACTTT.

A few counts support this clone. The chain recombines TRBV4-1 with TRBJ1-5; 8 positions agree with TRBD1. V lost 4 bases, J lost 2 bases, and 4 bases stayed unmatched. This CDR3 is 15 amino acids long. Germline CDR1 is MGHRA and CDR2 is YSYEKL. The CDR3 loop is CASSPSDRGNQPQHF. The CDR3, as DNA: TGCGCCAGCAGCCCCTCGGACAGGGGCAATCAGCCCCAGCATTTT.

This sequence joins TRBV6-1 and TRBJ1-5, with TRBD1 identical over 8 bases. This CDR3 is 16 amino acids long. CDR1 is MNHNS and CDR2 is SASEGT in the germline V gene. The junction had 9 bases not matched to a gene; V was cut back by 4 bases and J by 4 bases. The CDR3 here is CASSVTGTGPNQPQHF. The CDR3, as DNA: TGTGCCAGCAGTGTTACCGGGACAGGCCCTAATCAGCCCCAGCATTTT.

CDR3 DNA: TGTGCCAGCAGTTACAAAGGCGGGTACGGGACCCAGCATTTT. It is translated as CASSYKGGYGTQHF. This chain uses TRBV6-6 with TRBJ1-5, with D unclear. Trimming cost V 2 bases and J 11 bases, with 16 bases left between them. This CDR3 contains 14 residues. CDR1 is MNHNY and CDR2 is SVGAGI in the germline V gene (reference sequence).

The rearrangement joins TRBV30 to TRBJ1-2; D is unresolved. Per germline, CDR1 GTSNPN and CDR2 SVGIG (reference sequence). The CDR3 totals 17 residues. The germline V and J ends were trimmed by 0 bases and 4 bases, with 21 bases remaining between them. This CDR3 reads CAWSVPWEWTSLYGYTF. The CDR3 nucleotides read TGTGCCTGGAGTGTGCCGTGGGAATGGACTTCGCTCTATGGCTACACCTTC.

V is TRBV11-2 and J is TRBJ1-2, with 8 bases fitting TRBD1. J gave up 4 bases and V 0 bases, and 10 bases lay outside the gene matches. This CDR3 is built from 17 residues. Germline CDR1 SGHAT, CDR2 FQNNGV. The CDR3 region is CASSLESGTGLRYGYTF. The CDR3 bases are TGTGCCAGCAGCTTAGAGTCCGGGACAGGCCTTCGCTATGGCTACACCTTC.

The chain joins TRBV10-2 to TRBJ1-1, with D possibly being TRBD1 (6 bases). Trimming removed 7 bases at V and 6 bases at J, with 9 bases between. The CDR3 spans 11 residues. Germline values: CDR1 WSHSY, CDR2 SAAADI. CDR3 DNA sequence: TGCGCCAGCACCGGACAGTCTGAAGCTTTCTTT. Translating it yields CASTGQSEAFF.

The CDR3: CASKLGASNQPQHF. Here the CDR3 DNA reads TGTGCCAGCAAGTTGGGGGCGAGCAATCAGCCCCAGCATTTT. This chain uses TRBV7-8 with TRBJ1-5, with D tentatively TRBD1 (6 bases). Germline V gene sequence: CDR1 SGHVS, CDR2 FQNEAQ. V was cut by 7 bases and J by 1 base, with 11 bases left in between. This CDR3 has 14 amino acids.

This chain joins TRBV9 and TRBJ1-2, with 8 bases lining up with TRBD1. The ends lost 4 bases at V and 2 bases at J; junction bases unmatched: 10. The CDR3 runs to 16 residues. The germline CDR1 and CDR2 sequences are SGDLS and YYNGEE. The CDR3 loop reads CASSYQQGGLNYGYTF. The CDR3 bases are TGTGCCAGCAGCTACCAACAGGGGGGCCTAAACTATGGCTACACCTTC.

This chain connects TRBV18 to TRBJ1-5, with a weak D call TRBD1 (5 bases). Trimming pared 3 bases from V and 4 bases from J, leaving 13 bases between. The germline V gene encodes CDR1 KGHSH and CDR2 LQKENI. This CDR3 contains 15 residues. The CDR3 here is CASSPLSGNNQPQHF. Here the CDR3 DNA reads TGTGCCAGCTCACCTTTGTCAGGGAATAATCAGCCCCAGCATTTT. Using reference TRBV18 and TRBJ1-5 for the parts outside the CDR3, the full variable domain is NAGVMQNPRHLVRRRGQEARLRCSPMKGHSHVYWYRQLPEEGLKFMVYLQKENIIDESGMPKERFSAEFPKEGPSILRIQQVVRGDSAAYFCASSPLSGNNQPQHFGDGTRLSIL.